The next 4 T cell receptor beta chains were all read from a single sample in a study of metastatic and nonmetastatic thyroid tumors. MiXCR re-clonotyped the PCR reads for TCRdb. The sample lists roughly 28,000 clones; more than 20% were seen once. Nobody among the patients had been given any treatment before thyroid surgery. The sequenced material came from blood. The receptor source for this set is a female donor with papillary thyroid cancer or a benign thyroid nodule (not recorded which). Some clones in this sample may be carry-over from other donors' samples.

This clone was detected many times. This chain uses TRBV28 with TRBJ1-3, with 7 bases identical to TRBD1. The CDR3 runs to 15 residues. Germline V CDR1 and CDR2: MDHEN, SYDVKM. The V and J ends lost 6 bases and 4 bases, in that order; junction bases with no gene match: 9. DNA for the CDR3: TGTGCCAGCAGAAGAACAGGGGTTCGCGGAAACACCATATATTTT. Translation: CASRRTGVRGNTIYF.

The V call is TRBV20-1, the J call TRBJ1-2; TRBD1 matches at 7 bases. Looked up from germline, CDR1 is DFQATT and CDR2 is SNEGSKA (reference sequence). The CDR3 covers 11 residues. V dropped 6 bases and J dropped 4; count of bases not matched to a gene: 2. The CDR3 loop reads CSAEGAYGYTF. The DNA for the CDR3 is TGCAGTGCCGAGGGGGCCTATGGCTACACCTTC.

This clone was recorded at least ten times. This rearrangement joins TRBV5-5 to TRBJ2-1; TRBD2 aligns across 12 bases. The germline V gene has CDR1 SGHKS and CDR2 YYEKEE (reference sequence). V was clipped by 0 bases and J by 12 bases; unmatched bases: 7. This CDR3 has 15 residues. CDR3: CASSLASGGAQGQFF. The CDR3 DNA follows: TGTGCCAGCAGCTTGGCTAGCGGGGGGGCTCAAGGGCAGTTCTTC.

This clone was counted many times. The V and J genes are TRBV19 and TRBJ2-1, with D hard to call. The V end was cut by 2 bases, the J end by 0 bases, with 8 bases between. Germline V gives CDR1 LNHDA, CDR2 SQIVND (reference sequence). The CDR3 spans 15 residues. The CDR3: CASSILGSSYNEQFF. The CDR3 region has the DNA TGTGCCAGTAGTATACTGGGAAGCTCCTACAATGAGCAGTTCTTC.